Shown below are 16 T cell receptor beta chains from a single sample sequenced in a study of blood T cell repertoires in COVID-19. Sequencing was performed with immunoSEQ multiplex PCR; in TCRdb, only in-frame clones are kept and a portion is missing. The data show tens of thousands of clones, nearly 90% seen once. The material sequenced was peripheral blood. All receptors come from a woman aged 55-69 years with COVID-19, enrolled during active disease.

CDR3: CASSRDTRNYGYTF. For the CDR3, the DNA is TGTGCCAGCTCCCGGGACACCCGTAACTATGGCTACACCTTC. The rearrangement uses TRBV18 and TRBJ1-2; perhaps TRBD1 as D (6 bases). This CDR3 region has 14 residues. The V and J ends lost 6 bases and 1 base respectively, with 12 bases between them. Germline V gene sequence: CDR1 KGHSH, CDR2 LQKENI.

The gene calls are TRBV10-3 and TRBJ2-7; 8 bases match TRBD1. This CDR3 is built from 16 residues. Germline V gene data show CDR1 as ENHRY and CDR2 as SYGVKD. The J segment lost 4 bases and the V segment lost 7 bases, leaving 15 bases of the junction unmatched. CDR3 region: CAINPTGETSPYEQYF. CDR3 sequence (DNA): TGTGCCATCAACCCGACAGGGGAAACTTCACCTTACGAGCAGTACTTC.

V is TRBV7-9 and J is TRBJ2-3, with 8 bases matching TRBD2. Per germline, CDR1 SEHNR and CDR2 FQNEAQ (reference sequence). Germline trimming cut 2 bases from V and 4 bases from J; bases unmatched to any gene: 8. The CDR3 extends over 16 amino acids. The CDR3 sequence is CASSLRSGENPDTQYF. The CDR3 region has the DNA TGTGCCAGCAGCTTACGTAGCGGGGAGAACCCAGATACGCAGTATTTT.

This clone showed up just once. The V gene is TRBV7-2, the J gene TRBJ2-1; perhaps TRBD2 as D (5 bases). The CDR3 is made up of 15 amino acids. V shed 3 bases and J shed 0 bases, with 9 bases lying between them. Germline V CDR1 and CDR2: SGHTA, FQGNSA. CDR3 nucleotide sequence: TGTGCCAGCAGCTTTTACGGGGTCTCCTACAATGAGCAGTTCTTC. Encoded protein: CASSFYGVSYNEQFF.

Concerning this clone itself: Compared with germline, one end of the junction differs, possibly owing to a read error. This chain links TRBV4-2 with TRBJ2-7, with D tentatively TRBD2 (6 bases). Germline V gene lookup returns CDR1 LGHNA and CDR2 YNFKEQ. This CDR3 has 15 residues. CDR3 sequence (DNA): TGTGCCAGCAGCCAAGATGCATTAACTAGCCTTTACCTTGATTTC. Protein product: CASSQDALTSLYLDF.

The chain carries TRBV19 and TRBJ2-7; TRBD2 matches 15 bases. CDR3 length equals 17 residues. V gave up 0 bases and J gave up 5 bases; unmatched junction bases: 5. Germline-derived CDR1 and CDR2 are LNHDA and SQIVND (reference sequence). The CDR3 region is CASSIEGTSGRYHEQYF. CDR3 bases: TGTGCCAGTAGTATAGAGGGGACTAGCGGGAGGTACCACGAGCAGTACTTC.

This chain joins TRBV28 and TRBJ2-7, with TRBD1 matching over 12 bases. CDR3 length: 15 amino acids. Germline assignment: CDR1 MDHEN and CDR2 SYDVKM. The ends lost 4 bases at V and 2 bases at J; junction bases unmatched: 3. The CDR3 loop is CASSSGQGAAYEQYF. CDR3 bases: TGTGCCAGCAGTTCGGGACAGGGGGCCGCCTACGAGCAGTACTTC.

The CDR3: CARDRGAGGYTF. The CDR3 region has the DNA TGTGCCAGAGACAGGGGAGCGGGGGGCTACACCTTC. The J gene is TRBJ1-2, the V gene TRBV2, with TRBD1 matching over 8 bases. V lost 9 bases and J lost 8; bases outside the gene matches: 8. CDR3 size: 12 residues. Germline lookup yields CDR1 SNHLY and CDR2 FYNNEI.

V usage is TRBV5-1 and J usage is TRBJ2-7, with D unresolved. Trimming took off 4 bases at V and 5 bases at J, with 19 bases between the two ends. This CDR3 comprises 15 residues. Germline CDR1 is SGHRS and CDR2 is YFSETQ. The CDR3 DNA reads as TGCGCCAGCAGCCTCCGGGTAGCCAGCCCCGACGAGCAGTACTTC. Residues: CASSLRVASPDEQYF.

The chain employs TRBV6-5 and TRBJ1-5; D might be TRBD1 (6 bases). The CDR3 is 13 residues long. Trimming took off 6 bases at V and 3 bases at J, with 9 bases between the two ends. Germline-derived CDR1 and CDR2 are MNHEY and SVGAGI. The CDR3 spells CASRQGINQPQHF. The DNA of the CDR3 is TGTGCCAGCAGACAGGGTATCAATCAGCCCCAGCATTTT.

The chain recombines TRBV27 with TRBJ2-7; D is undetermined. Germline-derived CDR1 and CDR2 are MNHEY and SMNVEV (reference sequence). This CDR3 has 14 residues. Trimming left V 2 bases short and J 4 bases short, with 12 bases between. The CDR3 protein is CASSLSDARYEQYF. CDR3 DNA: TGTGCCAGCAGTTTAAGCGACGCAAGGTACGAGCAGTACTTC.

The chain links TRBV28 to TRBJ1-1; no definite D call. The CDR3 covers 15 residues. The germline CDR1 and CDR2 sequences are MDHEN and SYDVKM. V lost 5 bases to trimming and J lost 0 bases, with 13 bases between them. CDR3 DNA: TGTGCCAGCAGTCCGTCGACATCGATGAACACTGAAGCTTTCTTT. Protein product: CASSPSTSMNTEAFF.

The genes are TRBV7-9 and TRBJ2-3, with D possibly TRBD2 on 6 matching bases. CDR1 is SEHNR, CDR2 FQNEAQ, per germline (reference sequence). Trimming took 5 bases from V and 3 from J, leaving 18 bases between them. The CDR3 runs to 16 residues. The CDR3 coding sequence is TGTGCCAGCAGCCAAGACTGGAGGGGAGTGACAGATACGCAGTATTTT. It is translated as CASSQDWRGVTDTQYF. Looking up the rest from reference TRBV7-9 and TRBJ2-3 gives the full variable domain: DTGVSQNPRHKITKRGQNVTFRCDPISEHNRLYWYRQTLGQGPEFLTYFQNEAQLEKSRLLSDRFSAERPKGSFSTLEIQRTEQGDSAMYLCASSQDWRGVTDTQYFGPGTRLTVL.

The genes are TRBV20-1 and TRBJ1-1; D ambiguous. Trimming took off 3 bases at V and 2 bases at J, with 10 bases between the two ends. CDR1 DFQATT and CDR2 SNEGSKA come from the germline V gene (reference sequence). The CDR3 runs to 13 residues. The DNA for the CDR3 is TGCAGTGCTAGTCTGCGGGGAAACACTGAAGCTTTCTTT. Translation: CSASLRGNTEAFF.

The chain couples TRBV30 to TRBJ2-1, with 7 bases identical to TRBD2. The CDR3 contains 13 residues. Germline CDR1 and CDR2: GTSNPN and SVGIG (reference sequence). V trimming: 6 bases; J trimming: 10 bases; junction bases outside the gene matches: 12. The CDR3 region is CACATRMGGEQFF. In DNA, the CDR3 is TGTGCCTGTGCTACGCGGATGGGGGGGGAGCAGTTCTTC.

This sequence joins TRBV10-1 and TRBJ2-3, with 16 nucleotides matching TRBD2. The germline V gene encodes CDR1 WNHNN and CDR2 SYGVQD (reference sequence). With 2 bases clipped from V and 2 bases from J, the junction kept 13 bases outside the gene matches. The CDR3 spans 21 residues. The CDR3: CASSERDSGTSGGEITDTQYF. The CDR3 bases are TGCGCCAGCAGTGAGAGAGACTCCGGGACTAGCGGGGGGGAAATCACAGATACGCAGTATTTT.